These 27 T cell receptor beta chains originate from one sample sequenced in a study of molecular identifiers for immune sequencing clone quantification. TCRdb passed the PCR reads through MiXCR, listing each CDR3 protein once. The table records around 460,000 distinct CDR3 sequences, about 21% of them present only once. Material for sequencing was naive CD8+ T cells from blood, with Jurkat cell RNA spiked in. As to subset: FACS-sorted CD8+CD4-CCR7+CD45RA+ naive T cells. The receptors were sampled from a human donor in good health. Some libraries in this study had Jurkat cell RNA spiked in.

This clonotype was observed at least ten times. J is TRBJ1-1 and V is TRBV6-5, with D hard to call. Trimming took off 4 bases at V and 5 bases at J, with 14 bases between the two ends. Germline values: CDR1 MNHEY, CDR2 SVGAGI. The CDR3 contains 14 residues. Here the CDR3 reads CASSFPGSETEAFF. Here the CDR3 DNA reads TGTGCCAGCAGTTTCCCTGGGAGCGAGACTGAAGCTTTCTTT.

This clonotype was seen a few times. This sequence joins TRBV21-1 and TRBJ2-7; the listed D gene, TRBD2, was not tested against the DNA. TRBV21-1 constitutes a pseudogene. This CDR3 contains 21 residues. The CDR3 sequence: CASSPSRRNPFRVFSFSEQYF. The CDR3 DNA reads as TGTGCCAGCAGCCCAAGCAGAAGAAATCCCTTCCGCGTTTTCTCGTTTAGCGAGCAGTACTTC.

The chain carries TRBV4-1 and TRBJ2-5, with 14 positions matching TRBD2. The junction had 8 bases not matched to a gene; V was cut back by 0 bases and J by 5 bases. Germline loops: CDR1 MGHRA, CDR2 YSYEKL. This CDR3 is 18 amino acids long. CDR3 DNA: TGCGCCAGCAGCCAAGAAGAGGGGACTAGCGGGAGAGATGAGACCCAGTACTTC. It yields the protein CASSQEEGTSGRDETQYF.

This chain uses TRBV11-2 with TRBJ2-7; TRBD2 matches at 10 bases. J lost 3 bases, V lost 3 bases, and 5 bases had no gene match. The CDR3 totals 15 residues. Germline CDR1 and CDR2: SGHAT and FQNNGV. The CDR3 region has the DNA TGTGCCAGCAGCTTTTCTAGCGGGGGCAACTACGAGCAGTACTTC. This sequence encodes CASSFSSGGNYEQYF.

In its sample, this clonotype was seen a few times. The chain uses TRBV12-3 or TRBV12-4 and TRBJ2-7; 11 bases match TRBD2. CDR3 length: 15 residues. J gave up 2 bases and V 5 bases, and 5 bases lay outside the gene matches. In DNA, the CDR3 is TGTGCCAGCAGTACGGGACTAGCGGATCCCTACGAGCAGTACTTC. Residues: CASSTGLADPYEQYF.

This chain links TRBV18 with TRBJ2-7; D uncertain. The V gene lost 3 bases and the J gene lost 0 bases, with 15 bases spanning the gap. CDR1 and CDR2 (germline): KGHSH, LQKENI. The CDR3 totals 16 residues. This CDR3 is CASSPKQGSYSYEQYF. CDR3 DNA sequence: TGTGCCAGCTCACCGAAGCAAGGGTCCTACTCCTACGAGCAGTACTTC.

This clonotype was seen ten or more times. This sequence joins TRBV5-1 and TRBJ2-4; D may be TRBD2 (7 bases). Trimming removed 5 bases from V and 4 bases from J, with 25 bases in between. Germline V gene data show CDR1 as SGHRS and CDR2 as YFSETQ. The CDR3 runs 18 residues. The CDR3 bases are TGCGCCAGCAGTTATACCCCGACTAGGGGGGGGGTTAAAAACATTCAGTACTTC. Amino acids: CASSYTPTRGGVKNIQYF.

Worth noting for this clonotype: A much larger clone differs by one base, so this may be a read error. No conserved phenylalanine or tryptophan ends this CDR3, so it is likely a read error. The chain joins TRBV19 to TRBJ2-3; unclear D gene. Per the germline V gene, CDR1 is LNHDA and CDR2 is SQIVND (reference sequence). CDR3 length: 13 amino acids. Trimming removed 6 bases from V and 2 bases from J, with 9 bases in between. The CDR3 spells CASSRRDTDTQYY. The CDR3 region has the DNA TGTGCCAGTAGCCGGCGAGACACAGATACGCAGTATTAT.

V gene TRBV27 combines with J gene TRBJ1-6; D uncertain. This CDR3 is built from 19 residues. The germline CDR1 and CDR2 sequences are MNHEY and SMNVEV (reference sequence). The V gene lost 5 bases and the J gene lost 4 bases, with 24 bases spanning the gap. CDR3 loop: CASSPRVGSRETYNSPLHF. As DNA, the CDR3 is TGTGCCAGCAGTCCTCGTGTCGGCAGCCGGGAGACATATAATTCACCCCTCCACTTT.

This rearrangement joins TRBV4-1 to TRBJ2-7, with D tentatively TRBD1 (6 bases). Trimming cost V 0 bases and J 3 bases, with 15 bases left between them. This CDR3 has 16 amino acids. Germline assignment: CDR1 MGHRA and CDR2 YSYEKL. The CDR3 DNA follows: TGCGCCAGCAGCCAAGAAGAAGTGGGGGCCTACTACGAGCAGTACTTC. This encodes CASSQEEVGAYYEQYF.

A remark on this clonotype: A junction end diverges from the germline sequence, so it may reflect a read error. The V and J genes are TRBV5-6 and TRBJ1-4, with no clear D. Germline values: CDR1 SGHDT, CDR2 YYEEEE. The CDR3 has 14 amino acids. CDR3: CASSLLLDPEKLSF. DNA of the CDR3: TGTGCCAGCAGCTTGCTCCTGGATCCTGAAAAACTGTCTTTT.

The CDR3 reads CASSLTLSRERQFF. The CDR3 nucleotides read TGTGCCAGCAGCTTAACCCTTTCGAGGGAGAGGCAGTTCTTC. V usage is TRBV7-3 and J usage is TRBJ2-1; a possible D gene is TRBD2 (5 bases). V lost 0 bases and J lost 12, with 15 bases in between. Germline lookup yields CDR1 SGHTA and CDR2 FQGTGA. The CDR3 loop spans 14 amino acids. The whole variable domain, filled in from reference TRBV7-3 and TRBJ2-1, reads GAGVSQTPSNKVTEKGKYVELRCDPISGHTALYWYRQSLGQGPEFLIYFQGTGAADDSGLPNDRFFAVRPEGSVSTLKIQRTERGDSAVYLCASSLTLSRERQFFGPGTRLTVL.

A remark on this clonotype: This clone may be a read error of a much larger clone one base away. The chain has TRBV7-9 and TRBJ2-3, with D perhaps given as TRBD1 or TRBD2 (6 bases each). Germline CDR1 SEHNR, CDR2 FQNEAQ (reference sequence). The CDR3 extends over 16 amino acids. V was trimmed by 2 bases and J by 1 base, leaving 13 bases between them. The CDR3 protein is CASSLSGAGRTDTQYF. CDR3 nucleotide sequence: TGTGCCAGCAGCTTATCGGGGGCAGGGCGCACAGATACGCAGTATTTT.

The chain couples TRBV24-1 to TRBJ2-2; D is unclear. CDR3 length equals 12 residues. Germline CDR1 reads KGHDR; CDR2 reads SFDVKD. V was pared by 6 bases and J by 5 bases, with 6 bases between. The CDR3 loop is CATSIGTGELFF. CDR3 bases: TGTGCCACCAGTATCGGGACCGGGGAGCTGTTTTTT.

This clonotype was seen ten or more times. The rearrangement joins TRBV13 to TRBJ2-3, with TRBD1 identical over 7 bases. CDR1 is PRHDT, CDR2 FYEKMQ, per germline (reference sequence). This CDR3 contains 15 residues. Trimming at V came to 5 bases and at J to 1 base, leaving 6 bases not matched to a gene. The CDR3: CASSAYRGGTDTQYF. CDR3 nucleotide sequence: TGTGCCAGCAGCGCATACAGGGGAGGCACAGATACGCAGTATTTT.

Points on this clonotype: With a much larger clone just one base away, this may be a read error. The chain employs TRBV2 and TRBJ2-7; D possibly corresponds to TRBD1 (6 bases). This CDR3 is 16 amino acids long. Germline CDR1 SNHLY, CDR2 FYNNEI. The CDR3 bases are TGTGCCAGCAGCGGGCACAGGGATGGGACCTCCTACGAGCGGTACTTC. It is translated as CASSGHRDGTSYERYF.

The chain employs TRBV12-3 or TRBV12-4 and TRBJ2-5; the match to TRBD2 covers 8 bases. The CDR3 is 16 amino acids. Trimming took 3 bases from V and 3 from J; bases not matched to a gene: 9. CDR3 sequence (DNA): TGTGCCAGCAGTTTGAGCTTTGGGACTAGAAAAGAGACCCAGTACTTC. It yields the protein CASSLSFGTRKETQYF.

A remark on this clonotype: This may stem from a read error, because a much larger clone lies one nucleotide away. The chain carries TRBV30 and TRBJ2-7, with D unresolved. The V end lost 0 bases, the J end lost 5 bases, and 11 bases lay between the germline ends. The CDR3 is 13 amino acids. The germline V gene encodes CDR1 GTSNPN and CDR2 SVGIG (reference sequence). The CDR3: CAWSVLGPHEQYF. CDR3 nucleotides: TGTGCCTGGAGTGTACTTGGACCCCACGAGCAGTACTTC.

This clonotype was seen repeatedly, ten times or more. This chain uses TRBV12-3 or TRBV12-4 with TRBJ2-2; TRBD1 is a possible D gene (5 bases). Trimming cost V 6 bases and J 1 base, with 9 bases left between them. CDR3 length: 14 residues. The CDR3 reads CASRQTVNTGELFF. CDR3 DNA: TGTGCCAGCAGACAGACAGTGAACACCGGGGAGCTGTTTTTT.

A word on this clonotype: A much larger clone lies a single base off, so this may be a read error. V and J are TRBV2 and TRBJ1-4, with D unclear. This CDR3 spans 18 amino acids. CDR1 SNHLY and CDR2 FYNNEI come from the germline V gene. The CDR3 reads CASSVRGVWLTANEELFF. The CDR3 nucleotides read TGTGCCAGCAGTGTTAGAGGTGTCTGGTTAACGGCTAATGAAGAACTGTTTTTT.

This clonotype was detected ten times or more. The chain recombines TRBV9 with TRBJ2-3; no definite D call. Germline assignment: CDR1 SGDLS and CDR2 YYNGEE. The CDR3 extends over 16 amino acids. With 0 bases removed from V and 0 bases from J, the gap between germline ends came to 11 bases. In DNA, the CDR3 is TGTGCCAGCAGCGTAGCGTGGAGTTTCAGCACAGATACGCAGTATTTT. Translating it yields CASSVAWSFSTDTQYF.

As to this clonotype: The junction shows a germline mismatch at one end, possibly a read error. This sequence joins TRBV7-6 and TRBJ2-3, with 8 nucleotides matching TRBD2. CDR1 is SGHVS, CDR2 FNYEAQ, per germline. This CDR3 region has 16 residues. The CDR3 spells CVSSPELAELTDTQYF. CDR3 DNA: TGTGTCAGCAGTCCAGAACTAGCGGAGCTCACAGATACGCAGTATTTT.

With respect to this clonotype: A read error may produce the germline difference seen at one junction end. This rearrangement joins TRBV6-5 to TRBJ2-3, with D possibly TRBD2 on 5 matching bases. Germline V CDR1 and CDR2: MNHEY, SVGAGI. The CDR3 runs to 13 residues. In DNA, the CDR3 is TGTGCCTGCAGTTACTCGCGGGTAGATACGCAGTATTTT. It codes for CACSYSRVDTQYF.

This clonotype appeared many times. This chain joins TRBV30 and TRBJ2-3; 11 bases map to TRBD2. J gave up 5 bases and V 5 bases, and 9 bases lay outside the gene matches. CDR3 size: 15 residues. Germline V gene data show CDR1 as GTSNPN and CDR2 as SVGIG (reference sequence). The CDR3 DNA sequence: TGTGCCTGGGGGGACCTAGCGGGAGGAGGAGATACGCAGTATTTT. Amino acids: CAWGDLAGGGDTQYF.

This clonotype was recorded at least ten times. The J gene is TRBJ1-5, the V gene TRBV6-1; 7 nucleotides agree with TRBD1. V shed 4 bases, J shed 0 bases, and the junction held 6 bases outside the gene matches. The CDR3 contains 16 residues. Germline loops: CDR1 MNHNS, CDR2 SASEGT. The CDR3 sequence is CASSGGQRYSNQPQHF. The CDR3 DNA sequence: TGTGCCAGCAGTGGGGGACAGAGATATAGCAATCAGCCCCAGCATTTT.

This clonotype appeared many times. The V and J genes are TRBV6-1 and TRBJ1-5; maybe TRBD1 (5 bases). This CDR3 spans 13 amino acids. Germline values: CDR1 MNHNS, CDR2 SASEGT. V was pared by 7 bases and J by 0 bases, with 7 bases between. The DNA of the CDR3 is TGTGCCAGCAAACAGGCTAGCAATCAGCCCCAGCATTTT. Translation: CASKQASNQPQHF.

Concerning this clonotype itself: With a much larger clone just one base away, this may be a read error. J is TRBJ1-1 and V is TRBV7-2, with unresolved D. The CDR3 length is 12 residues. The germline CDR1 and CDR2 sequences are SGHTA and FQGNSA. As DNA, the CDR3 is TGTGCCGGCAGCTTTGGCAGAGCTGAAGCTTTCTTT. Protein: CAGSFGRAEAFF.